The 22 T cell receptor beta chains presented below share a single source sample, sequenced in a study of blood T cell repertoires in COVID-19. Method: immunoSEQ multiplex PCR; TCRdb's copy keeps in-frame clones and lacks some. The table shows about 97,000 clones, with around 87% occurring only once. The specimen sequenced was peripheral blood. These receptors were taken from a human donor in a cohort sampled during active COVID-19.

V and J are TRBV12-3 or TRBV12-4 and TRBJ2-5; TRBD1 might be the D (5 bases). The CDR3 contains 12 residues. Trimming stripped 6 bases from V and 0 bases from J, with 5 bases between. The CDR3: CASRTDQETQYF. The CDR3 coding sequence is TGTGCCAGCAGGACAGACCAAGAGACCCAGTACTTC.

V gene TRBV7-2 combines with J gene TRBJ2-5; a weak D match, TRBD2 (6 bases). Deletions cut 1 base from V and 5 bases from J, with 14 bases between. In germline, CDR1 is SGHTA, CDR2 FQGNSA. The CDR3 is 15 amino acids. Here the CDR3 reads CASSLGPLASETQYF. CDR3 sequence (DNA): TGTGCCAGCAGCTTAGGTCCCCTAGCGTCGGAGACCCAGTACTTC. Filled out from reference TRBV7-2 and TRBJ2-5, the complete variable domain reads GAGVSQSPSNKVTEKGKDVELRCDPISGHTALYWYRQSLGQGLEFLIYFQGNSAPDKSGLPSDRFSAERTGGSVSTLTIQRTQQEDSAVYLCASSLGPLASETQYFGPGTRLLVL.

To note about this clone: Other DNA variants within this sample encode the same CDR3. The chain couples TRBV3-1 (or the pseudogene TRBV3-2) to TRBJ2-7, with D unresolved. Trimming cost V 6 bases and J 3 bases, with 9 bases left between them. CDR1 is LGHDT and CDR2 is YNNKEL in the germline V gene (reference sequence). CDR3 length: 12 amino acids. In nucleotides, the CDR3 is TGTGCCAGCAGTCAGACGGGCTACGAGCAGTACTTC. Amino acids: CASSQTGYEQYF.

The rearrangement joins TRBV9 to TRBJ1-5; TRBD1 aligns across 8 bases. The CDR3 extends over 14 amino acids. Unmatched junction bases numbered 4, after V lost 4 bases and J lost 4 bases. Germline-derived CDR1 and CDR2 are SGDLS and YYNGEE. CDR3 nucleotides: TGTGCCAGCAGCTCAGGACAGGGAAATCAGCCCCAGCATTTT. Residues: CASSSGQGNQPQHF.

This chain uses TRBV18 with TRBJ1-5, with D maybe TRBD1 (5 bases). This CDR3 has 14 amino acids. Germline CDR1 KGHSH, CDR2 LQKENI. V lost 5 bases to trimming and J lost 7 bases, with 15 bases between them. In DNA, the CDR3 is TGTGCCAGCTCAATTGGAGGGGAATTCCAGCCCCAGCATTTT. Protein sequence: CASSIGGEFQPQHF.

The rearrangement joins TRBV7-9 to TRBJ2-1; 12 bases are shared with TRBD2. After removal of 1 base from V and 12 bases from J, the junction contained 10 bases not matched to a gene. CDR1 SEHNR and CDR2 FQNEAQ come from the germline V gene (reference sequence). There are 16 residues in the CDR3. The CDR3 sequence is CASSLVGTSGLWGQFF. The CDR3 DNA reads as TGTGCCAGCAGCTTAGTCGGGACTAGCGGGCTTTGGGGGCAGTTCTTC.

The rearrangement links TRBV6-5 to TRBJ2-1; 11 nucleotides agree with TRBD2. The CDR3 runs to 15 residues. Germline CDR1 is MNHEY and CDR2 is SVGAGI. V was pared by 6 bases and J by 3 bases, with 4 bases of the junction left unmatched. The CDR3 region has the DNA TGTGCCAGCAGATCACTAGCGGGGGTCTACAATGAGCAGTTCTTC. It translates to CASRSLAGVYNEQFF.

The chain links TRBV2 to TRBJ1-5; TRBD1 is a possible D gene (6 bases). The V and J ends lost 0 bases and 4 bases respectively, with 10 bases between them. Germline V gene lookup returns CDR1 SNHLY and CDR2 FYNNEI. This CDR3 contains 15 residues. This CDR3 reads CASSEAGTGNQPQHF. In DNA, the CDR3 is TGTGCCAGCAGTGAAGCAGGAACAGGGAATCAGCCCCAGCATTTT.

This clone occurred a few times. The V and J genes are TRBV7-2 and TRBJ2-4; D is perhaps TRBD1 (5 bases). CDR3 length equals 12 residues. V was trimmed by 4 bases and J by 7 bases, leaving 8 bases between them. Germline CDR1 SGHTA, CDR2 FQGNSA. DNA for the CDR3: TGTGCCAGCAGCTCAAGGGGTAACATTCAGTACTTC. Its translation: CASSSRGNIQYF.

The chain couples TRBV11-3 to TRBJ1-1; 10 nucleotides agree with TRBD1. Per germline, CDR1 SGHNT and CDR2 YENEEA. With 6 bases clipped from V and 5 bases from J, the junction kept 9 bases outside the gene matches. The CDR3 loop spans 15 amino acids. The CDR3 is CASSRTGTGETEAFF. CDR3 in DNA: TGTGCCAGCAGTCGGACCGGGACAGGGGAAACTGAAGCTTTCTTT.

V usage is TRBV25-1 and J usage is TRBJ2-1, with D perhaps TRBD2 (5 bases). V lost 8 bases, J lost 8 bases, and 22 bases lay in between. Germline CDR1 reads MGHDK; CDR2 reads SYGVNS. The CDR3 sequence is 15 residues long. Here the CDR3 DNA reads TGTGCCAGCCGTTCGTATTTGGGTCGGGGAGATGAGCAGTTCTTC. It is translated as CASRSYLGRGDEQFF.

This chain connects TRBV2 to TRBJ1-1; D remains unclear. The CDR3 extends over 14 amino acids. Trimming cost V 3 bases and J 7 bases, with 15 bases left between them. The germline gives CDR1 SNHLY, CDR2 FYNNEI. CDR3 sequence reads: CASSERWQAGEAFF. DNA for the CDR3: TGTGCCAGCAGTGAGCGCTGGCAGGCAGGTGAAGCTTTCTTT.

This CDR3 is CASSFRGSAYEQYF. CDR3 DNA sequence: TGTGCCAGCAGTTTTCGGGGTAGCGCCTACGAGCAGTACTTC. J is TRBJ2-7 and V is TRBV28; TRBD2 is a possible D gene (5 bases). V was pared by 3 bases and J by 2 bases, with 11 bases between. Germline V gene lookup returns CDR1 MDHEN and CDR2 SYDVKM. The CDR3 totals 14 residues.

The chain is built from TRBV7-2 and TRBJ2-7; 9 nucleotides agree with TRBD2. CDR3 length equals 17 residues. V gave up 8 bases and J gave up 2 bases; unmatched junction bases: 16. The germline V gene encodes CDR1 SGHTA and CDR2 FQGNSA. The CDR3 sequence is CASAPGALAGPAYEQYF. In DNA form, the CDR3 reads TGTGCCAGCGCTCCGGGGGCACTAGCGGGCCCGGCCTACGAGCAGTACTTC. Complete variable domain (other parts from reference TRBV7-2 and TRBJ2-7): GAGVSQSPSNKVTEKGKDVELRCDPISGHTALYWYRQSLGQGLEFLIYFQGNSAPDKSGLPSDRFSAERTGGSVSTLTIQRTQQEDSAVYLCASAPGALAGPAYEQYFGPGTRLTVT.

This clone was counted a single time. The rearrangement uses TRBV28 and TRBJ2-7; TRBD1 might be the D (6 bases). From germline, CDR1 is MDHEN and CDR2 SYDVKM. V dropped 1 base and J dropped 3 bases, with 10 bases sitting between them. The CDR3 loop spans 14 amino acids. CDR3 loop: CASSLSGQYYEQYF. Here the CDR3 DNA reads TGTGCCAGCAGTTTATCTGGACAGTACTACGAGCAGTACTTC.

This sequence joins TRBV19 and TRBJ1-5, with D unclear. Germline CDR1 and CDR2: LNHDA and SQIVND (reference sequence). CDR3 length: 12 residues. V gave up 3 bases and J gave up 6 bases, with 6 bases separating them. DNA for the CDR3: TGTGCCAGTAGTATTCCGGGTCAGCCCCAGCATTTT. It specifies CASSIPGQPQHF.

This sequence joins TRBV28 and TRBJ2-1, with 7 positions matching TRBD1. The CDR3 is 16 residues long. V trimming: 6 bases; J trimming: 0 bases; junction bases outside the gene matches: 8. CDR1 and CDR2 (germline): MDHEN, SYDVKM. CDR3 in amino acids: CASRSPGGSSYNEQFF. As DNA, the CDR3 is TGTGCCAGCAGAAGCCCAGGGGGTAGCTCCTACAATGAGCAGTTCTTC.

The genes are TRBV9 and TRBJ2-5, with 9 positions matching TRBD2. The V gene end was trimmed by 0 bases and the J gene end by 5 bases; junction bases not matched to a gene: 11. This CDR3 is 17 amino acids long. CDR1 and CDR2 from the germline V gene are SGDLS and YYNGEE. CDR3 DNA: TGTGCCAGCAGCGTAGGTCGGGGGGGACTAGCCGAGGAGACCCAGTACTTC. Protein product: CASSVGRGGLAEETQYF.

This clone was counted only a few times. The V call is TRBV7-3, the J call TRBJ1-1; the D gene is possibly TRBD1 (5 bases). Germline V gene data show CDR1 as SGHTA and CDR2 as FQGTGA. The V end lost 3 bases, the J end lost 4 bases, and 9 bases lay between the germline ends. This CDR3 spans 13 amino acids. CDR3 amino acids: CASSLGGPTEAFF. CDR3 nucleotide sequence: TGTGCCAGCAGCTTGGGGGGTCCCACTGAAGCTTTCTTT.

A single count supports this clone. The rearrangement uses TRBV28 and TRBJ1-1; possibly TRBD1 for D (6 bases). CDR1 MDHEN and CDR2 SYDVKM come from the germline V gene. The CDR3 is 15 amino acids. The ends were cut back, 4 bases at V and 5 bases at J, with 17 bases in the middle. Here the CDR3 DNA reads TGTGCCAGCAGTTCCCTCGGGACAAAGGAGACTGAAGCTTTCTTT. It translates to CASSSLGTKETEAFF.

V and J are TRBV10-3 and TRBJ1-2, with 9 bases that match TRBD1. Unmatched junction bases numbered 11, after V lost 2 bases and J lost 7 bases. From germline, CDR1 is ENHRY and CDR2 SYGVKD. The CDR3 length is 16 residues. CDR3 sequence: CAISEPARGQGFGYTF. The CDR3 nucleotides are TGTGCCATCAGTGAGCCCGCTCGGGGACAGGGATTTGGCTACACCTTC.

The CDR3 spells CASSVNRANEKLFF. CDR3 nucleotides: TGTGCCAGCAGTGTAAACAGGGCTAATGAAAAACTGTTTTTT. The chain employs TRBV2 and TRBJ1-4; perhaps TRBD1 as D (6 bases). The V end lost 4 bases, the J end lost 3 bases, and 9 bases lay between the germline ends. This CDR3 is 14 amino acids long. Germline V gene lookup returns CDR1 SNHLY and CDR2 FYNNEI.